This entry is about one TCR beta chain. Its antigen has not been determined. Base-call qualities are not available, and no considerably larger clone is one nucleotide away. This sample stems from a study of T cell responses to AZD1222 COVID-19 vaccine (dated by TCRdb to the early 2020s). About the investigation overall: A total of 230 or so trial participants underwent TCR sequencing, of whom some 210 received two doses of AZD1222 and some 25 received two doses of the MenACWY control vaccine. Trial participants were enrolled by age into subgroups of 18-55, 56-69 and 70-plus years, and about 150, 27 and 61 TCR-sequenced participants, respectively, were included in these subgroups. The investigation overall reported the following: Spike-specific TCR breadth and depth rose significantly after two AZD1222 doses compared with day 0 and with MenACWY recipients. The vaccine-associated CD4 TCRs covered the entire spike protein, and the dominant responses fell in regions 160-218 and 743-854. The 56-69-year group was small, and its depth increase did not reach significance, likely because of low power. Conclusions about previously exposed vaccinees are limited, since just five or six AZD1222 recipients were seropositive for SARS-CoV-2 at baseline. Because no day 14 peak-response samples were available, repertoires were characterized only after the peak T cell response. Reportedly, close to half of the unique spike-specific TCRs recognized epitopes lying outside the regions that are mutated in the B.1.351 and B.1.1.7 variants. Participants were mostly white British, with more females than males. The authors suggested clonal diversity may have been underestimated.

The time point label, as the study defines it: about 28 days (+/-7) after the second vaccine dose. AZD1222 recipients whose second dose came at about 4 weeks and those whose second dose came at about 12 weeks were combined into one group, since spike-specific TCR depth and breadth did not differ between the two schedules. Samples from vaccinated people were obtained from the UK trials COV001 and COV002, which included a single-blind randomized controlled phase 2/3 trial of AZD1222 (ChAdOx1 nCoV-19) in healthy adults. For TCRbeta chain sequencing, PBMC samples were collected from trial participants at day 0 and at day 28 after the second dose. CDR1 and CDR2 were assigned from the germline V gene (reference sequence) as GTSNPN and SVGIG. From its cysteine to its phenylalanine, the CDR3 spans 12 amino acids. Of the read, only the CDR3 DNA is kept; its 36 bases are in frame from base 1. Trimming removed 4 bases from V and 1 base from J, leaving 7 bases between the germline ends.

The CDR3 regions of human TCRbeta chains were analyzed by immunosequencing. From the authors' description of their analysis: TCRs in the repertoires were compared against a reference library of SARS-CoV-2-specific TCRs that had been generated with the MIRA antigen-specificity platform. Breadth was defined as the fraction of unique TCRs that were SARS-CoV-2-associated, and depth was defined as the fraction of total T cells that were SARS-CoV-2-associated. Each spike-specific TCR was assigned to its reactive spike region and to a CD4 or CD8 class using the MIRA data. Log10-transformed breadth and depth values were compared by one-way ANOVA with Sidak's multiple comparisons tests. TCRdb obtained this table from immuneACCESS and retained in-frame rearrangements with V and J assigned. These tables miss some clones; where compared with another copy, unresolved V genes account for less than half of the shortfall, and the remainder is unexplained. V, J and clone size are those of that table, while D and trimming were read from the DNA. A total of approximately 270,000 clones appear in this sample, roughly 93% of them only once. 0.55% of the sample is taken by the ten largest.

The specimen comprised peripheral blood, sampled 28 days after the second AZD1222 dose. The sequence derives from an adult who received the AZD1222 COVID-19 vaccine. The chain joins TRBV30 to TRBJ1-1; a confident D gene designation cannot be given. The CDR3 reads CAWIFENTEAFF. The sequenced DNA is TGTGCCTGGATATTTGAGAACACTGAAGCTTTCTTT.